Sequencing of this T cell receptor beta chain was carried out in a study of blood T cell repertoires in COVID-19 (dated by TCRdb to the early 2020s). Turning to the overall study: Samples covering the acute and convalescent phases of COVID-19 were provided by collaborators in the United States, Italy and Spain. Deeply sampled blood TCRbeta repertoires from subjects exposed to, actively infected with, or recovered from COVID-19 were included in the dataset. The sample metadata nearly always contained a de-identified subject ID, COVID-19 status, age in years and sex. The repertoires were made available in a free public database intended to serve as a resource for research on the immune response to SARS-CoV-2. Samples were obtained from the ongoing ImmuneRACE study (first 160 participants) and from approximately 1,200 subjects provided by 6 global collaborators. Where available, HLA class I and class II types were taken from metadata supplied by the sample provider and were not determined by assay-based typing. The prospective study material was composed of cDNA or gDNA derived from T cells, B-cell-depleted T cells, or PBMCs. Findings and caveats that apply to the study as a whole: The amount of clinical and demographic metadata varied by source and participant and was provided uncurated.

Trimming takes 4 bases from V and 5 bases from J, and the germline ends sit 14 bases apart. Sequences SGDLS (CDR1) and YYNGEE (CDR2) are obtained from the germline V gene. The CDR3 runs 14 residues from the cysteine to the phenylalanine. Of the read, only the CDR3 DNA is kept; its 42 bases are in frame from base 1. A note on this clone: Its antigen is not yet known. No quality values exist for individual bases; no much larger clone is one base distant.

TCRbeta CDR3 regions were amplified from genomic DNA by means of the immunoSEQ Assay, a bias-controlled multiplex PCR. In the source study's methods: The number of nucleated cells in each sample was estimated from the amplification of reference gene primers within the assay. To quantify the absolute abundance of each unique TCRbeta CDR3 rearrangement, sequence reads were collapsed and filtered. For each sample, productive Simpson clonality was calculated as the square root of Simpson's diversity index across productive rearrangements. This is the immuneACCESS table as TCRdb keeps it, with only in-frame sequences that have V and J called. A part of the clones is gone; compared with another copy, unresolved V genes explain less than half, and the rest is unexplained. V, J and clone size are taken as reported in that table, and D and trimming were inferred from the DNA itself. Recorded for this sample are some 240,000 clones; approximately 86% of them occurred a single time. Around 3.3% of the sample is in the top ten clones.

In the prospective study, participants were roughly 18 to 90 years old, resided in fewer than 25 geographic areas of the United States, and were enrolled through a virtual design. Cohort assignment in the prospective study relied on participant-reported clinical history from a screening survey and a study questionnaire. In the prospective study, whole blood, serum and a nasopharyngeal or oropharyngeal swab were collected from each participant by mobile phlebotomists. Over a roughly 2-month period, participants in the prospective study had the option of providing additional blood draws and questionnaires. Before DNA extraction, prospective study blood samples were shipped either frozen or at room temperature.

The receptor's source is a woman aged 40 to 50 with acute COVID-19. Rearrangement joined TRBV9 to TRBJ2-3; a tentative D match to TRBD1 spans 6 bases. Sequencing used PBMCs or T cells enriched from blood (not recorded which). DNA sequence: TGTGCCAGCAGCCACAGCTGGGGGCTAGATACGCAGTATTTT. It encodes CASSHSWGLDTQYF.